One sample yielded the 3 T cell receptor beta chains listed below, sequenced in a study of OX40 agonist ivuxolimab in advanced cancers. The method was immunoSEQ multiplex PCR; TCRdb's version includes in-frame clones alone and lacks a portion of them. This sample has about 93,000 clones, with around 92% found just once. Specimen: CD4+ or CD8+ T cells sorted from blood, collected in a trial of the OX40 agonist ivuxolimab. These receptor sequences come from an adult with an advanced solid tumor such as melanoma, head and neck, liver or kidney cancer.

This chain joins TRBV30 and TRBJ2-5; 7 nucleotides line up with TRBD1. V gave up 4 bases and J gave up 2 bases; unmatched junction bases: 10. CDR1 GTSNPN and CDR2 SVGIG come from the germline V gene (reference sequence). The CDR3 is 15 residues long. CDR3 in DNA: TGTGCCTGGAACACCCGGGACAGCCTACAAGAGACCCAGTACTTC. Translated, it gives CAWNTRDSLQETQYF.

The gene calls are TRBV27 and TRBJ1-1; TRBD1 agrees at 8 bases. There are 15 residues in the CDR3. Germline V gene data show CDR1 as MNHEY and CDR2 as SMNVEV (reference sequence). V was pared by 2 bases and J by 5 bases, with 7 bases of the junction left unmatched. As DNA, the CDR3 is TGTGCCAGCAGTTTACGCGGGACAGGCAAAACTGAAGCTTTCTTT. Its translation: CASSLRGTGKTEAFF.

CDR3: CAWSGQGNTEAFF. The CDR3 DNA follows: TGTGCCTGGAGTGGACAGGGTAATACTGAAGCTTTCTTT. The chain recombines TRBV30 with TRBJ1-1; 7 bases line up with TRBD1. CDR3 length equals 13 residues. J was trimmed by 5 bases and V by 1 base; bases with no gene match: 4. CDR1 is GTSNPN and CDR2 is SVGIG in the germline V gene (reference sequence).